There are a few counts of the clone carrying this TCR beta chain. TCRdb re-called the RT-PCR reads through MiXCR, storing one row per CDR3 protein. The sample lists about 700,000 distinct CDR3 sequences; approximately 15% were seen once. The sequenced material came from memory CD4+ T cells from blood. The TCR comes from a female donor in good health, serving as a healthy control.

The CDR3 sequence is CASQKTVTQGYEQYF. The CDR3 nucleotides read TGTGCCAGCCAGAAGACCGTGACGCAGGGATACGAGCAGTACTTC. V gene TRBV6-5 combines with J gene TRBJ2-7, with D perhaps matching TRBD1 (5 bases). V was shortened by 8 bases and J by 4 bases, with 21 bases between the two germline ends. Looked up from germline, CDR1 is MNHEY and CDR2 is SVGAGI. There are 15 residues in the CDR3.